This TCR beta chain derives from a study of cytomegalovirus exposure and HLA in healthy donors. Study-wide points: CMV antigen specificity of a few CMV-associated chains was confirmed in vitro.

Primers: 60 Vbeta forward and 13 Jbeta reverse. TCRdb's table, derived via immunoSEQ multiplex PCR, lists solely in-frame clones and lacks some. The table records 120,000 or so clones, about 10% of them present only once. This clone turned up a few times. What it recognizes is unknown. The source material was PBMCs. This TCR derives from a woman aged 18-29 years in good health and CMV-seropositive.

The CDR3 here is CASSLRTGDGYTF. CDR3 coding DNA: TGTGCCAGCAGTTTAAGGACAGGAGATGGCTACACCTTC. The rearrangement joins TRBV28 to TRBJ1-2; 7 positions agree with TRBD1. The V segment lost 2 bases and the J segment 6 bases; nucleotides outside the gene matches: 3. The CDR3 runs to 13 residues. Germline loops: CDR1 MDHEN, CDR2 SYDVKM.